This T cell receptor beta chain was observed in a study of cytomegalovirus exposure and HLA in healthy donors. Concerning this clone: Its matching antigen is unknown.

Whole-study results and caveats: TRBV6-2, TRBV6-3 and some other V segments were unresolvable in 87-base-pair reads. Later analysis found that TCR beta chains associated with HLA were more clonally expanded than other, equally common chains.

13 Jbeta primers and 60 Vbeta primers were used for the PCR. Libraries were prepared by immunoSEQ multiplex PCR; TCRdb keeps only in-frame clonotypes and omits some of them. The table lists roughly 150,000 clones, 76% of them singletons. Germline values: CDR1 GTSNPN, CDR2 SVGIG (reference sequence). The CDR3 has 14 amino acids. With 6 bases clipped from V and 5 bases from J, the junction kept 7 bases outside the gene matches. The rearrangement joins TRBV30 to TRBJ2-1, with TRBD2 identical over 10 bases. Sequencing was carried out using PBMCs. The source is a man aged 40-50 years in good health and CMV-seronegative. As DNA, the CDR3 is TGTGCCTGCTCTAGCGGGGGAGGGGACAATGAGCAGTTCTTC. Translated, it gives CACSSGGGDNEQFF.